Presented here are 9 T cell receptor beta chains from one specimen sequenced in a study of cytomegalovirus exposure and HLA in healthy donors. Only in-frame clones appear in the TCRdb table, and some are missing; sequencing was by immunoSEQ multiplex PCR. The sample lists some 140,000 clones, roughly four fifths occurring once. Sequenced: PBMCs. The origin of the receptors is a woman under 40 in good health and CMV-seronegative.

This chain joins TRBV6-1 and TRBJ1-2; no clear D. This CDR3 has 13 residues. Looked up from germline, CDR1 is MNHNS and CDR2 is SASEGT. Trimming left V 4 bases short and J 2 bases short, with 8 bases between. CDR3 nucleotides: TGTGCCAGCAGTGTGATACTGAACTATGGCTACACCTTC. Its protein is CASSVILNYGYTF.

V and J are TRBV5-1 and TRBJ2-5, with 9 bases that match TRBD2. V gave up 4 bases and J gave up 1 base; unmatched junction bases: 8. Germline V CDR1 and CDR2: SGHRS, YFSETQ. The CDR3 is 16 residues long. The CDR3 coding sequence is TGCGCCAGCAGCCTAGGGGTTAGCGGGGGCCAAGAGACCCAGTACTTC. Amino acid sequence: CASSLGVSGGQETQYF.

This chain connects TRBV27 to TRBJ1-4, with 7 bases matching TRBD1. Losses at the gene ends were 6 bases for V and 4 bases for J; bases not matched to a gene: 11. The CDR3 is 16 residues long. The V gene's germline CDR1 is MNHEY and CDR2 SMNVEV (reference sequence). The CDR3 reads CASSPEGGANNEKLFF. The DNA of the CDR3 is TGTGCCAGCAGCCCGGAAGGGGGCGCGAATAATGAAAAACTGTTTTTT.

The chain recombines TRBV28 with TRBJ2-1, with 8 bases aligning to TRBD1. Germline assignment: CDR1 MDHEN and CDR2 SYDVKM. This CDR3 spans 14 amino acids. Trimming cost V 3 bases and J 4 bases; bases outside gene matches: 2. CDR3 DNA: TGTGCCAGCAGTTTCAGGGACAGGTACAATGAGCAGTTCTTC. It is translated as CASSFRDRYNEQFF.

The V and J genes are TRBV4-1 and TRBJ1-5; D not resolved. The length of the CDR3 is 15 residues. In germline, CDR1 is MGHRA, CDR2 YSYEKL. V lost 4 bases and J lost 3, with 13 bases in between. In DNA form, the CDR3 reads TGCGCCAGCAGCCTAAAGACCGGGATCAATCAGCCCCAGCATTTT. Its translation is CASSLKTGINQPQHF.

The genes are TRBV7-9 and TRBJ1-1; TRBD1 aligns across 7 bases. The junction had 5 bases not matched to a gene; V was cut back by 5 bases and J by 2 bases. Germline V lookup: CDR1 SEHNR, CDR2 FQNEAQ (reference sequence). The CDR3 runs 14 residues. The CDR3 sequence is CASSRGTANTEAFF. The CDR3 DNA sequence: TGTGCCAGCAGCCGCGGGACAGCCAACACTGAAGCTTTCTTT.

The V call is TRBV5-1, the J call TRBJ1-4; tentative D call: TRBD1 (5 bases). Trimming removed 0 bases from V and 8 bases from J, with 14 bases in between. The CDR3 runs to 15 residues. The germline V gene encodes CDR1 SGHRS and CDR2 YFSETQ. CDR3 DNA sequence: TGCGCCAGCAGCTTGGTTCCAGGGATGGGCGAAAAACTGTTTTTT. Encoded protein: CASSLVPGMGEKLFF.

The gene calls are TRBV6-1 and TRBJ1-2; D unresolved. This CDR3 is 13 amino acids long. V lost 1 base, J lost 5 bases, and 8 bases lay in between. Per the germline V gene, CDR1 is MNHNS and CDR2 is SASEGT. The CDR3 DNA is TGTGCCAGCAGTGAAGTGTGGAGATATGGCTACACCTTC. Amino acid sequence: CASSEVWRYGYTF.

This clone was seen more than once but under ten times. The chain uses TRBV9 and TRBJ2-2; D is possibly TRBD1 (6 bases). The V gene lost 2 bases and the J gene lost 1 base, with 9 bases spanning the gap. Per the germline V gene, CDR1 is SGDLS and CDR2 is YYNGEE. The CDR3 has 15 residues. CDR3 residues: CASSVGALNTGELFF. The CDR3, as DNA: TGTGCCAGCAGCGTGGGGGCATTGAACACCGGGGAGCTGTTTTTT.